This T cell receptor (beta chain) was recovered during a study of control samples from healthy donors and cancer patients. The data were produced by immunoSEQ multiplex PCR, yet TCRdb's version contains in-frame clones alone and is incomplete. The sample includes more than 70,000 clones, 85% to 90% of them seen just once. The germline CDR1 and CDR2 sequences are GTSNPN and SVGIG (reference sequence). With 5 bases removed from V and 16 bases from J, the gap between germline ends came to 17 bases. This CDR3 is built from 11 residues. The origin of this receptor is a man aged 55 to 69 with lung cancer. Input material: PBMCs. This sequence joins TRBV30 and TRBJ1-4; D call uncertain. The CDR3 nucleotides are TGTGCCTGGCATCGGCCCGGGAAGACGTTTTTT. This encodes CAWHRPGKTFF.